The rows below give T cell receptor beta chains drawn from one sample of a study of T-cell memory formation after mild COVID-19. TCRdb used MiXCR to reprocess the 5' RACE reads, holding one entry per CDR3 protein. The table lists 58,000 or so distinct CDR3 sequences, about 27% of them singletons, with roughly two fifths in the top ten. Sequencing was performed on PBMCs or a T cell subset sorted from them (not recorded which). Receptors were obtained from a man younger than 35 who had mild COVID-19 (a few samples of this study predate the infection). Cell type and time point are not known. Both conserved end residues are part of each CDR3. D genes are given only for firm matches. Only part of the rows carry a size: once, few, many, or a class if the clone is expanded.

j_call cdr3_length d_call v_call clone_size cdr3_nt cdr3_aa
TRBJ2-3 15 TRBD1 TRBV2 few TGTGCCAGCAGTTTCGACAGGGGCCCCACAGATACGCAGTATTTT CASSFDRGPTDTQYF
TRBJ1-2 20 . TRBV7-9 few TGTGCCAGCAGCCCATCATTGGATCTTCAGACAACAAGTCCTCCATATGGCTACACCTTC CASSPSLDLQTTSPPYGYTF
TRBJ1-4 15 . TRBV10-3 few TGTGCCATCAGTGAGTCTTGGGCAGAGAACGATAAACTGTTTTTT CAISESWAENDKLFF
TRBJ2-1 14 . TRBV12-3/TRBV12-4 . TGTGCCAGCACCCCTAGGGGGGGCGGGGTTGAGCAGTTCTTC CASTPRGGGVEQFF
TRBJ1-1 14 TRBD1 TRBV11-2 . TGTGCCAGCAGCTTACAGGGGGGGAACACTGAAGCTTTCTTT CASSLQGGNTEAFF
TRBJ2-7 13 TRBD1 TRBV6-5 . TGTGCCAGCAGTCCCGACAGGGGCTACGAGCAGTACTTC CASSPDRGYEQYF
TRBJ2-7 13 . TRBV5-8 many TGTGCCAGCAGCCCCCCCGGGGCCTACGAGCAGTACTTC CASSPPGAYEQYF
TRBJ2-5 16 TRBD2 TRBV7-3 . TGTGCCAGCAGCTTAGATCCCGGACTAGCGACGGACACCCAGTACTTC CASSLDPGLATDTQYF
TRBJ2-5 16 . TRBV7-2 . TGTGCCAGCGGATGGACCGAGCGGAACTTTCCGGAGACCCAGTACTTC CASGWTERNFPETQYF
TRBJ2-1 14 TRBD1 TRBV12-3/TRBV12-4 . TGTGCCAGCATCACAGGGGGCGAAGACAATGAGCAGTTCTTC CASITGGEDNEQFF
TRBJ2-1 14 . TRBV9 . TGTGCCAGCAGCGTAGGGGGATCTTACAATGAGCAGTTCTTC CASSVGGSYNEQFF
TRBJ2-2 16 TRBD2 TRBV2 . TGTGCCAGCACCGAGGTAGCGGGGGGGAACACCGGGGAGCTGTTTTTT CASTEVAGGNTGELFF
TRBJ2-7 15 TRBD1 TRBV11-2 . TGTGCCAGCAGCCAGGGGACAGGGAGCTCCTACGAGCAGTACTTC CASSQGTGSSYEQYF
TRBJ1-2 14 . TRBV6-5 . TGTGCCAGCAGCCTCAGGGGCCCTTCGGGTGGCTACACCTTC CASSLRGPSGGYTF
TRBJ2-3 16 . TRBV3-1 few TGTGCCAGCAGCCATGTTTTCGACACTTACACAGATACGCAGTATTTT CASSHVFDTYTDTQYF
TRBJ2-3 14 TRBD2 TRBV28 few TGTGCCAGCAGGGGACTAGCAGACACAGATACGCAGTATTTT CASRGLADTDTQYF
TRBJ2-5 13 . TRBV28 . TGTGCCATCCTCTCCGCTGGGGGAGAGACCCAGTACTTC CAILSAGGETQYF
TRBJ2-5 14 TRBD1 TRBV5-1 few TGCGCCAGCAGCTTCACAGGGGTACAAGAGACCCAGTACTTC CASSFTGVQETQYF
TRBJ2-1 13 TRBD1 TRBV29-1 . TGCAGCGTTTGGGACAGTTCCTACAATGAGCAGTTCTTC CSVWDSSYNEQFF
TRBJ2-2 15 . TRBV24-1 . TGTGCCACCAGTGATTTGCACGGATCCACCGGGGAGCTGTTTTTT CATSDLHGSTGELFF
TRBJ2-1 13 TRBD1 TRBV19 many TGTGCCACTCGGACAGGGTATATTGGTGAGCAGTTCTTC CATRTGYIGEQFF
TRBJ2-1 19 TRBD2 TRBV7-9 . TGTGCCAGCAGCTTAGTTGGGACTAGCGGGGGTTCCGGTGTGAATGAGCAGTTCTTC CASSLVGTSGGSGVNEQFF